This T cell receptor (beta chain) was recovered during a study of T cell responses to AZD1222 COVID-19 vaccine. Trimming pared 0 bases from V and 3 bases from J, leaving 3 bases between. Germline V lookup: CDR1 GTSNPN, CDR2 SVGIG (reference sequence). This CDR3 has 11 residues. The protocol was immunoSEQ multiplex PCR, while the TCRdb copy is restricted to in-frame clones and leaves out a portion. The sample lists about 180,000 clones, 90% occurring once. The source was peripheral blood, collected on day 0 of AZD1222 vaccination. This chain links TRBV30 with TRBJ2-7; D not certain. The TCR originated in an adult in good health. CDR3 nucleotides: TGTGCCTGGAGTGTATTCTACGAGCAGTACTTC. Protein sequence: CAWSVFYEQYF.